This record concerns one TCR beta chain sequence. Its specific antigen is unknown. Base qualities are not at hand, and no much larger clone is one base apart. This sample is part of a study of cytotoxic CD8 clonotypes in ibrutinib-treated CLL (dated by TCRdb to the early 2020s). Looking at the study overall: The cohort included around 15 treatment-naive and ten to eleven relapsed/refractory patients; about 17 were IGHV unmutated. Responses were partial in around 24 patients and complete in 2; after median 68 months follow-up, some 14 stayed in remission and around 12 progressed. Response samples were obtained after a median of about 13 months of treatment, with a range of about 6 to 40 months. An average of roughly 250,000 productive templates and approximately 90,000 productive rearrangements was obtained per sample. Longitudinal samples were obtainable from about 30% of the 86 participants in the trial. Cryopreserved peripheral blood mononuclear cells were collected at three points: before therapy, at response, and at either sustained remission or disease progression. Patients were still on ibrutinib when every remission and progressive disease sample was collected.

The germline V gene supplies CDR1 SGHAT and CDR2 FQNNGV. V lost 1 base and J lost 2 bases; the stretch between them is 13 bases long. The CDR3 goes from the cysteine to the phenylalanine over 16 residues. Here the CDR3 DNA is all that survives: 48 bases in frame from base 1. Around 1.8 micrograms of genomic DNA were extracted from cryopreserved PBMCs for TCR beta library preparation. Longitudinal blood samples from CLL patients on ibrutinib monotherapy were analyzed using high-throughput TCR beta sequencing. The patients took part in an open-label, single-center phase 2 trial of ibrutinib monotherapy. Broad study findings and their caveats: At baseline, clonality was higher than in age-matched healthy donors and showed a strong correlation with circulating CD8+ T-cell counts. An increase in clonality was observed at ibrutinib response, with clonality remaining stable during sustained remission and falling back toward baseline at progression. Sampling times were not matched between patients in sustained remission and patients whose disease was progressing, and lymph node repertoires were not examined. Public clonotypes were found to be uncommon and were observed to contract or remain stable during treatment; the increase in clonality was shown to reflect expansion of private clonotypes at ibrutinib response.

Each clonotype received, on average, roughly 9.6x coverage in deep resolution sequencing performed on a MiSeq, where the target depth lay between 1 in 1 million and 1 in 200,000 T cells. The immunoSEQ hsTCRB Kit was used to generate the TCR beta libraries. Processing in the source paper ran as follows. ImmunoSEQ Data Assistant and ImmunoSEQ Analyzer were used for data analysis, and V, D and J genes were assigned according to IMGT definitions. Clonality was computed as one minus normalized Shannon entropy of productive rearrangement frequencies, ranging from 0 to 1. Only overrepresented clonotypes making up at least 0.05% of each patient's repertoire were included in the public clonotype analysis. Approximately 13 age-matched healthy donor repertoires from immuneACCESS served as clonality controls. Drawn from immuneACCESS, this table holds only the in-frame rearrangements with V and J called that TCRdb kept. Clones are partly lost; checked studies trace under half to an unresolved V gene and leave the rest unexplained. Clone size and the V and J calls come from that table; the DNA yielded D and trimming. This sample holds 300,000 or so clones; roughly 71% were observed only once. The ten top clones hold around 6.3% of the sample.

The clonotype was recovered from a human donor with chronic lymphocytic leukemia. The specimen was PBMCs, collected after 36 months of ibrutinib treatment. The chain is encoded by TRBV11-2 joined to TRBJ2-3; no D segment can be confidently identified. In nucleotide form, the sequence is TGTGCCAGCAGCTTAGGTAGCAGGCTCACCACAGATACGCAGTATTTT. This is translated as CASSLGSRLTTDTQYF.